A single sample is the source of the 29 T cell receptor beta chains below, sequenced in a study of blood T cell repertoires in COVID-19. TCRdb's copy holds only in-frame clones and misses some; the assay was immunoSEQ multiplex PCR. The repertoire has about 170,000 clones, less than 85% of them found once; the top ten carry roughly 10%. Sequenced input: peripheral blood. These receptors came from a woman of 80 years or more with active or convalescent COVID-19.

The chain uses TRBV11-2 and TRBJ1-2; D is uncertain. V was cut by 2 bases and J by 2 bases, with 6 bases left in between. The length of the CDR3 is 13 residues. Germline V gene sequence: CDR1 SGHAT, CDR2 FQNNGV. The CDR3 nucleotides are TGTGCCAGCAGCTTATACAGAAACTATGGCTACACCTTC. It is translated as CASSLYRNYGYTF.

In this sample, this clone turned up once. The rearrangement joins TRBV19 to TRBJ1-5; 8 positions match TRBD1. V was clipped by 3 bases and J by 7 bases; unmatched bases: 8. CDR3 size: 15 residues. Germline CDR1 LNHDA, CDR2 SQIVND (reference sequence). CDR3 sequence (DNA): TGTGCCAGTAGTATGAATCAGGGGGCAGGGCAGCCCCAGCATTTT. Encoded protein: CASSMNQGAGQPQHF.

The chain has TRBV20-1 and TRBJ1-2; TRBD1 matches at 10 bases. Trimming removed 3 bases from V and 4 bases from J; junction bases left unmatched: 5. Germline assignment: CDR1 DFQATT and CDR2 SNEGSKA (reference sequence). The CDR3 runs 14 residues. The CDR3 coding sequence is TGCAGTGCTAGTAGACAGGGGGCATCCTATGGCTACACCTTC. Its protein product is CSASRQGASYGYTF.

The rearrangement uses TRBV11-2 and TRBJ2-6, with D possibly matching TRBD2 (5 bases). The length of the CDR3 is 15 residues. In germline, CDR1 is SGHAT, CDR2 FQNNGV. V was cut by 2 bases and J by 0 bases, with 5 bases left in between. CDR3 region: CASSLTSSGANVLTF. In DNA, the CDR3 is TGTGCCAGCAGCTTAACTAGCTCTGGGGCCAACGTCCTGACTTTC.

The J gene is TRBJ2-6, the V gene TRBV12-5; D is unresolved. The germline V and J ends were trimmed by 7 bases and 0 bases, with 4 bases remaining between them. This CDR3 is built from 13 residues. Germline V gives CDR1 LGHNT, CDR2 FRNRAP. The CDR3 loop reads CASAHSGANVLTF. DNA for the CDR3: TGTGCTAGTGCACACTCTGGGGCCAACGTCCTGACTTTC.

The rearrangement links TRBV6-6 to TRBJ1-2; no clear D gene. The V and J ends lost 2 bases and 1 base respectively, with 11 bases between them. The CDR3 has 15 amino acids. Germline values: CDR1 MNHNY, CDR2 SVGAGI (reference sequence). The CDR3 loop is CASSYPAAGNYGYTF. CDR3 nucleotides: TGTGCCAGCAGTTACCCAGCCGCGGGTAACTATGGCTACACCTTC.

The genes are TRBV20-1 and TRBJ2-1; 13 bases agree with TRBD2. CDR1 and CDR2 (germline): DFQATT, SNEGSKA (reference sequence). The junction had 2 bases not matched to a gene; V was cut back by 3 bases and J by 3 bases. The CDR3 has 15 amino acids. For the CDR3, the DNA is TGCAGTGCTAGTAGACTAGCGGGAGGCTACAATGAGCAGTTCTTC. It codes for CSASRLAGGYNEQFF.

This clone appeared a few times. The rearrangement links TRBV5-1 to TRBJ2-3, with D possibly being TRBD1 (6 bases). Per the germline V gene, CDR1 is SGHRS and CDR2 is YFSETQ. With 3 bases removed from V and 7 bases from J, the gap between germline ends came to 15 bases. The CDR3 sequence is 14 residues long. In DNA form, the CDR3 reads TGCGCCAGCAGCTCCGGACAGCCAGACTATACGCAGTATTTT. Encoded protein: CASSSGQPDYTQYF.

The chain joins TRBV21-1 to TRBJ1-5; TRBD1, the D gene given by the table, was not confirmed from the DNA. TRBV21-1 is termed a pseudogene. The CDR3 totals 15 residues. CDR3: CASSKNRASNQPQHF. As DNA, the CDR3 is TGTGCCAGCAGCAAAAACAGGGCTAGCAATCAGCCCCAGCATTTT.

This clone was counted only a few times. V and J are TRBV19 and TRBJ2-1; a possible D gene is TRBD1 (6 bases). The V end lost 10 bases, the J end lost 2 bases, and 15 bases lay between the germline ends. CDR1 is LNHDA and CDR2 is SQIVND in the germline V gene (reference sequence). The CDR3 totals 14 residues. The CDR3 nucleotides read TGTGCCACTCGACCCCGGACAGCCTACAATGAGCAGTTCTTC. Amino acid sequence: CATRPRTAYNEQFF.

This chain uses TRBV19 with TRBJ2-3, with a possible D match to TRBD2 (5 bases). The CDR3 runs 14 residues. Germline V gives CDR1 LNHDA, CDR2 SQIVND (reference sequence). V shed 1 base and J shed 3 bases, with 8 bases lying between them. In DNA, the CDR3 is TGTGCCAGTAGTATAGGTGGGAGAACAGATACGCAGTATTTT. Protein sequence: CASSIGGRTDTQYF.

This chain uses TRBV11-2 with TRBJ2-7, with TRBD2 matching over 9 bases. V gave up 5 bases and J gave up 3 bases; unmatched junction bases: 5. There are 14 residues in the CDR3. The germline V gene encodes CDR1 SGHAT and CDR2 FQNNGV. The CDR3 reads CASSTSGSLYEQYF. In nucleotides, the CDR3 is TGTGCCAGCAGCACTAGCGGGTCGCTCTACGAGCAGTACTTC.

For this clone: Other DNA sequences from this sample encode an identical CDR3 as well. This chain links TRBV5-1 with TRBJ2-1, with 7 bases aligning to TRBD2. The CDR3 sequence is 15 residues long. The V and J ends lost 0 bases and 7 bases, in that order; junction bases with no gene match: 7. The V gene's germline CDR1 is SGHRS and CDR2 YFSETQ. Written as DNA, the CDR3 is TGCGCCAGCAGCTTGGCCTTAGCGGGCCTTAATGAGCAGTTCTTC. Translated, it gives CASSLALAGLNEQFF. The full variable domain, completed using reference TRBV5-1 and TRBJ2-1, is KAGVTQTPRYLIKTRGQQVTLSCSPISGHRSVSWYQQTPGQGLQFLFEYFSETQRNKGNFPGRFSGRQFSNSRSEMNVSTLELGDSALYLCASSLALAGLNEQFFGPGTRLTVL.

V usage is TRBV28 and J usage is TRBJ1-2, with 9 positions matching TRBD1. CDR1 and CDR2 from the germline V gene are MDHEN and SYDVKM. The CDR3 has 15 amino acids. The V gene end was trimmed by 8 bases and the J gene end by 5 bases; junction bases not matched to a gene: 12. The CDR3 spells CASSTPQGARYGYTF. CDR3 bases: TGTGCCAGCTCTACTCCACAGGGGGCGAGGTATGGCTACACCTTC.

This clone was observed a handful of times. This chain joins TRBV6-1 and TRBJ2-1, with TRBD2 matching over 11 bases. This CDR3 contains 19 residues. Germline V gives CDR1 MNHNS, CDR2 SASEGT. Trimming at V came to 4 bases and at J to 9 bases, leaving 20 bases not matched to a gene. The CDR3: CASSGRDRAELAGAGEQFF. Written as DNA, the CDR3 is TGTGCCAGCAGTGGTCGGGACAGGGCGGAACTAGCGGGAGCGGGTGAGCAGTTCTTC.

This chain connects TRBV28 to TRBJ1-5; possibly TRBD1 for D (6 bases). The ends were cut back, 6 bases at V and 2 bases at J, with 14 bases in the middle. CDR3 size: 15 residues. CDR1 is MDHEN and CDR2 is SYDVKM in the germline V gene. CDR3 DNA: TGTGCCAGCAGCGGCAGGGGTAAAGGCAATCAGCCCCAGCATTTT. It yields the protein CASSGRGKGNQPQHF.

This clone was picked up a small number of times. This sequence joins TRBV7-3 and TRBJ2-1; D might be TRBD1 (5 bases). Trimming took 2 bases from V and 8 from J, leaving 13 bases between them. CDR1 and CDR2 from the germline V gene are SGHTA and FQGTGA. This CDR3 spans 14 amino acids. In DNA, the CDR3 is TGTGCCAGCAGCTTAGGCACCGGCAGGGATGAGCAGTTCTTC. Translated, it gives CASSLGTGRDEQFF.

V gene TRBV28 combines with J gene TRBJ2-2, with a weak D call TRBD1 (6 bases). V lost 5 bases, J lost 7 bases, and 11 bases lay in between. CDR1 is MDHEN and CDR2 is SYDVKM in the germline V gene. The length of the CDR3 is 13 residues. Here the CDR3 reads CASSPGVVGELFF. As DNA, the CDR3 is TGTGCCAGCAGTCCAGGGGTGGTCGGGGAGCTGTTTTTT.

The chain has TRBV6-5 and TRBJ2-1; 11 bases match TRBD2. Germline lookup yields CDR1 MNHEY and CDR2 SVGAGI. The V and J ends lost 7 bases and 8 bases, in that order; junction bases with no gene match: 10. CDR3 length: 15 amino acids. The CDR3 nucleotides read TGTGCCAGCACCAGACTAGCGGGGACGAGCGATGAGCAGTTCTTC. Amino acid sequence: CASTRLAGTSDEQFF.

The chain employs TRBV5-1 and TRBJ2-5; TRBD1 aligns across 7 bases. This CDR3 has 13 amino acids. The V gene end was trimmed by 6 bases and the J gene end by 9 bases; junction bases not matched to a gene: 11. Per germline, CDR1 SGHRS and CDR2 YFSETQ. CDR3 residues: CASTPGTEGAQYF. In nucleotides, the CDR3 is TGCGCCAGCACCCCCGGGACAGAAGGGGCCCAGTACTTC.

This chain connects TRBV9 to TRBJ2-1; 8 bases line up with TRBD1. CDR3 length: 15 residues. Looked up from germline, CDR1 is SGDLS and CDR2 is YYNGEE. J gave up 5 bases and V 3 bases, and 7 bases lay outside the gene matches. The DNA of the CDR3 is TGTGCCAGCAGCGAGGAGGACAGGGTCCACAATGAGCAGTTCTTC. Amino acids: CASSEEDRVHNEQFF.

The CDR3 region is CASGSLADTQYF. The CDR3 DNA is TGTGCTAGTGGTTCTTTAGCAGATACGCAGTATTTT. The gene calls are TRBV12-5 and TRBJ2-3, with D unclear. The V and J ends lost 4 bases and 4 bases respectively, with 6 bases between them. Germline V gene data show CDR1 as LGHNT and CDR2 as FRNRAP. This CDR3 spans 12 amino acids.

This clone was seen a single time. This CDR3 is also generated by other DNA sequences in the sample. The J gene is TRBJ2-5, the V gene TRBV2; tentatively, D is TRBD2 (6 bases). The CDR3 runs 13 residues. The V gene's germline CDR1 is SNHLY and CDR2 FYNNEI. The ends were cut back, 6 bases at V and 1 base at J, with 9 bases in the middle. In DNA, the CDR3 is TGTGCCAGCAGGCGGGGACTCCAAGAGACCCAGTACTTC. It codes for CASRRGLQETQYF.

The CDR3 coding sequence is TGTGCCAGCGCGCAGGCGAGCAATGAGCAGTTCTTC. It encodes CASAQASNEQFF. The chain links TRBV6-6 to TRBJ2-1; D ambiguous. Per the germline V gene, CDR1 is MNHNY and CDR2 is SVGAGI (reference sequence). There are 12 residues in the CDR3. V was shortened by 8 bases and J by 6 bases, with 11 bases between the two germline ends.

This chain joins TRBV9 and TRBJ1-6; the D is unclear. V dropped 0 bases and J dropped 0 bases, with 7 bases sitting between them. Per the germline V gene, CDR1 is SGDLS and CDR2 is YYNGEE. The CDR3 runs 16 residues. DNA of the CDR3: TGTGCCAGCAGCGTAGGAACTTCCTCCTATAATTCACCCCTCCACTTT. Its protein is CASSVGTSSYNSPLHF.

For this clone: The sample contains more than one DNA sequence encoding this CDR3. V usage is TRBV10-3 and J usage is TRBJ1-5; perhaps TRBD1 as D (6 bases). This CDR3 spans 15 amino acids. The germline V and J ends were trimmed by 0 bases and 1 base, with 7 bases remaining between them. Germline V lookup: CDR1 ENHRY, CDR2 SYGVKD. The CDR3 sequence: CAISESTGSNQPQHF. The DNA of the CDR3 is TGTGCCATCAGTGAGTCTACAGGGAGCAATCAGCCCCAGCATTTT.

The chain joins TRBV28 to TRBJ1-2; D call uncertain. The CDR3 length is 14 residues. Trimming removed 8 bases from V and 4 bases from J, with 17 bases in between. Germline V gene data show CDR1 as MDHEN and CDR2 as SYDVKM. The CDR3 sequence is CASRNPRGGYGYTF. The CDR3 coding sequence is TGTGCCAGCCGTAACCCCCGGGGAGGCTATGGCTACACCTTC.

In nucleotides, the CDR3 is TGCGCCAGTTGTCGACAGTTTTCTGATGAAAAACTGTTTTTT. Residues: CASCRQFSDEKLFF. The V and J genes are TRBV5-1 and TRBJ1-4; maybe TRBD1 (5 bases). V was clipped by 8 bases and J by 6 bases, with 17 bases between them. CDR1 is SGHRS and CDR2 is YFSETQ in the germline V gene. The CDR3 runs to 14 residues. Looking up the rest from reference TRBV5-1 and TRBJ1-4 gives the full variable domain: KAGVTQTPRYLIKTRGQQVTLSCSPISGHRSVSWYQQTPGQGLQFLFEYFSETQRNKGNFPGRFSGRQFSNSRSEMNVSTLELGDSALYLCASCRQFSDEKLFFGSGTQLSVL.

J is TRBJ2-1 and V is TRBV9, with 15 bases aligning to TRBD2. The V gene's germline CDR1 is SGDLS and CDR2 YYNGEE. This CDR3 region has 17 residues. J lost 2 bases, V lost 2 bases, and 2 bases had no gene match. This chain's CDR3 is CASSVGTSGGTYNEQFF. The CDR3 nucleotides read TGTGCCAGCAGCGTTGGGACTAGCGGGGGGACCTACAATGAGCAGTTCTTC.